This T cell receptor beta chain is from a study of blood T cell repertoires in COVID-19 (dated by TCRdb to the early 2020s). For the wider study: Samples covering the acute and convalescent phases of COVID-19 were provided by collaborators in the United States, Italy and Spain. The material from the prospective study consisted of cDNA or gDNA derived from T cells, B-cell-depleted T cells, or PBMCs. Deeply sampled blood TCRbeta repertoires from subjects exposed to, actively infected with, or recovered from COVID-19 were included in the dataset. The repertoires were released in a freely available public database meant as a resource for research on the immune response to SARS-CoV-2. The samples were drawn from the first 160 participants of the ongoing ImmuneRACE study and from under 1,500 subjects provided by 6 global collaborators. Nearly every sample came with metadata listing a de-identified subject ID, COVID-19 status, age in years and sex. Where available, HLA class I and class II types were taken from metadata supplied by the sample provider and were not determined by assay-based typing.

V ends up 5 bases short and J 10 bases short, with an unmatched junction base count of 4. Inclusive of the bounding cysteine and phenylalanine, the CDR3 is 14 residues long. Kept here is only the CDR3 DNA, which spans 42 bases and is read in frame from base 1. The germline V gene specifies SGHTA as CDR1 and FQGTGA as CDR2. Study-level results and caveats: The amount of clinical and demographic metadata varied by source and participant and was provided uncurated.

At one collaborating source in Seattle, patients were enrolled during active infection and were followed longitudinally through the course of disease. Each collaborating institution followed its own protocols to collect whole blood in K2EDTA tubes. For TCRbeta analysis, collaborators shipped samples in one of three forms: frozen whole blood, isolated PBMCs, or DNA extracted from either of those sample types. Remarks on this clone: The antigen it binds to is not known. Base quality data are lacking; no much larger clone is found one base away. The sample contains more than one DNA sequence encoding this CDR3.

TCRbeta CDR3 regions were amplified from genomic DNA by means of the immunoSEQ Assay, a bias-controlled multiplex PCR. The source study handled its data this way. Within the assay, amplification of reference gene primers was used to estimate how many nucleated cells each sample contained. To quantify the absolute abundance of each unique TCRbeta CDR3 rearrangement, sequence reads were collapsed and filtered. Productive Simpson clonality was computed per sample as the square root of Simpson's diversity index over productive rearrangements. TCRdb took this table from immuneACCESS and kept in-frame rearrangements with V and J called. Such tables lack part of the clones; where checked against another copy, unresolved V genes explain under half of the gap, and the rest is unexplained. V, J and clone size are those of that table, while D and trimming were read from the DNA. The sample yields hundreds of thousands of clones; 90% were counted once. The ten top clones hold around 1% of the sample.

This clonotype originated in a woman aged 40-49 years with COVID-19, enrolled during active disease. Sample: peripheral blood. The chain is encoded by TRBV7-3 joined to TRBJ1-6, with 11 bases in between that match TRBD1. The DNA reads TGTGCCAGCAGCCCCGGGACAGGGGGATCACCCCTCCACTTT. The encoded protein is CASSPGTGGSPLHF.